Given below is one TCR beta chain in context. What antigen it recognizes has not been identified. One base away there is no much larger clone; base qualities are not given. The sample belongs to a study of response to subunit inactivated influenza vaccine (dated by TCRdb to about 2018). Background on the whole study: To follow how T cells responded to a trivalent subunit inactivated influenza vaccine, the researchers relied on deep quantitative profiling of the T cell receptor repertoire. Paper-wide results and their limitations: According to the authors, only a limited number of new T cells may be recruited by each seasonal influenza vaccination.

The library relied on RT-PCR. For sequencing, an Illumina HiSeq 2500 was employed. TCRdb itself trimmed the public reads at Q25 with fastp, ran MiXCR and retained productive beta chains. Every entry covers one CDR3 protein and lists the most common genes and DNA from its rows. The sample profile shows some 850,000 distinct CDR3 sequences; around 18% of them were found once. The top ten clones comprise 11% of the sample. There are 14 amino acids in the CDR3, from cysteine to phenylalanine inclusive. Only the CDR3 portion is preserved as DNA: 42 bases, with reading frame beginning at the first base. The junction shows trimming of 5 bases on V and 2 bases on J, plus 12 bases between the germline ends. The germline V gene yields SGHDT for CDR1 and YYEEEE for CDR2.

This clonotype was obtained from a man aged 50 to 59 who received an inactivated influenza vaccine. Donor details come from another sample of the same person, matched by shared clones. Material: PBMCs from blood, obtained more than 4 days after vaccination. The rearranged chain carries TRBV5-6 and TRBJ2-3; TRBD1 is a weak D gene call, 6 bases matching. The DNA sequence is TGTGCCAGCAGTCAGGGGACCCTCACAGATACGCAGTATTTT. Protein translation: CASSQGTLTDTQYF.